This TCR beta chain was identified in a study of T-cell reconstitution after alpha-beta-depleted transplantation in children. Study findings and constraints: The authors attributed T-cell counts and diversity one year after transplant mostly to newly produced T cells.

This clonotype was detected many times. Its antigen remains unidentified. It was with unique molecular identifiers that the TCRbeta library was prepared. In TCRdb, the PCR reads were re-called with MiXCR into one record per CDR3 protein. This repertoire shows about 460,000 distinct CDR3 sequences, roughly an eighth found once; its top ten account for roughly 15%. Trimming removed 5 bases from V and 3 bases from J; junction bases left unmatched: 11. This CDR3 is 15 amino acids long. The V gene's germline CDR1 is SQVTM and CDR2 ANQGSEA. The clonotype was recovered from a female patient between 2 and 15 years old who had a stem cell transplant for aplastic anemia, so the T cells may come from the graft donor. The chain is built from TRBV29-1 and TRBJ2-3, with TRBD1 matching over 7 bases. The sequencing here drew on PBMCs, mostly from graft donor cells, taken 180 days after TCRalphabeta/CD19-depleted stem cell transplant. CDR3 region: CSVPKGADRTDTQYF. DNA for the CDR3: TGCAGCGTTCCCAAGGGGGCGGACAGAACAGATACGCAGTATTTT.